This TCR beta chain was obtained from a study of regulatory T cells in long-lasting Graves disease. This clonotype has a count of ten or more. Its target is not known. Germline CDR1 SGHAT, CDR2 FQNNGV. The CDR3 runs 14 residues. Deletions cut 4 bases from V and 4 bases from J, with 13 bases between. The study, taken as a whole, reports: Among samples with persistent disease, TRBV28, TRBJ1-2 and TRBJ2-5 were favored. Compared with new cases, persistent Graves' patients showed reduced TCR diversity.

For TCR beta, libraries came from iRepertoire HTBI primers and Arm-PCR of CDR3 regions. TCRdb itself ran the multiplex PCR reads through MiXCR, one entry per CDR3 protein. The table records more than 300,000 distinct CDR3 sequences, around 23% of them present only once. Noted time point: persistent/refractory GD, antithyroid drugs over 5 years with positive TRAb. Extracted RNA from PBMCs served as the source of the TCR library. This receptor was identified in a woman aged 35 to 49 with Graves disease. The V call is TRBV11-2, the J call TRBJ2-5; unclear D gene. The sample here was peripheral blood mononuclear cells (PBMCs), taken when the disease was refractory, from a patient treated with antithyroid drugs. The chain's CDR3 is CASSSDLGLETQYF. The DNA for the CDR3 is TGTGCCAGCAGCTCAGACCTCGGGCTAGAGACCCAGTACTTC.